This T cell receptor beta chain was retrieved from a study of cytomegalovirus exposure and HLA in healthy donors. At the level of the study: The 100 to 150 validation repertoires matched the roughly 670 first-cohort repertoires in platform, a later analysis reported.

In germline, CDR1 is LNHDA, CDR2 SQIVND (reference sequence). This CDR3 is built from 16 residues. The V and J ends lost 5 bases and 0 bases, in that order; junction bases with no gene match: 5. Using immunoSEQ multiplex PCR, the repertoire was profiled, and TCRdb retains in-frame clones only, with some absent. The table records around 200,000 clones, around 80% of them present only once. General study findings and limits: In vitro checks showed that a few CMV-associated chains really do target CMV antigens. Some TCR beta chains (164 of them) were listed as cytomegalovirus-associated. Across donors, most TCRs were seen rarely, yet some public ones were widespread.

Turning to this clone: Antigen unknown.

The sample comprised PBMCs. The receptor was isolated from a woman aged 25 to 39 in good health and CMV-seronegative. V is TRBV19 and J is TRBJ2-4; TRBD1 agrees at 9 bases. CDR3 bases: TGTGCCAGTAGTCCGGACAGGGGAAGAGCCAAAAACATTCAGTACTTC. It specifies CASSPDRGRAKNIQYF.